This T cell receptor (beta chain) came from a study of cytomegalovirus exposure and HLA in healthy donors. The germline CDR1 and CDR2 sequences are SEHNR and FQNEAQ (reference sequence). Trimming removed 5 bases from V and 7 bases from J; junction bases left unmatched: 9. The CDR3 covers 15 residues. Worth noting for this clone: What it binds is unknown.

In the PCR, 60 Vbeta and 13 Jbeta primers were used. Libraries were prepared by immunoSEQ multiplex PCR; TCRdb keeps only in-frame clonotypes and omits some of them. The profile shows some 36,000 clones, about 70% of them singletons. Study-wide results and limits: DRB1 showed the most TCR associations and HLA-C the fewest in a later analysis, as rates varied by HLA locus.

The TCR originated in a man between 25 and 39 years old in good health and CMV-seronegative. The chain employs TRBV7-9 and TRBJ1-5; 9 positions agree with TRBD1. Sequencing input: PBMCs. CDR3 sequence (DNA): TGTGCCAGCAGCGCCGGGACAGGGTGGAGCCAGCCCCAGCATTTT. The encoded protein is CASSAGTGWSQPQHF.